A single sample is the source of the 3 T cell receptor beta chains below, sequenced in a study of shared clonotypes between healthy human individuals. Data came from immunoSEQ multiplex PCR; TCRdb stores just in-frame clones and leaves some out. The profile shows about 560,000 clones, around three quarters of them singletons. The sequenced sample consisted of PBMCs. These receptors originate from a woman in her forties in good health. Some clones in this sample may be carry-over from other donors' samples.

The chain employs TRBV30 and TRBJ2-5, with D perhaps TRBD2 (6 bases). V lost 7 bases and J 1 base, leaving 7 bases between the germline ends. The germline CDR1 and CDR2 sequences are GTSNPN and SVGIG (reference sequence). CDR3 size: 11 residues. The CDR3 DNA follows: TGTGCCTTCGGGGGCCAAGAGACCCAGTACTTC. It codes for CAFGGQETQYF.

The chain employs TRBV27 and TRBJ2-7; TRBD1 might be the D (5 bases). Germline V CDR1 and CDR2: MNHEY, SMNVEV (reference sequence). The CDR3 extends over 14 amino acids. Trimming took off 2 bases at V and 5 bases at J, with 13 bases between the two ends. The CDR3 loop is CASSLVQGAHEQYF. The CDR3 nucleotides read TGTGCCAGCAGTTTAGTTCAGGGTGCCCACGAGCAGTACTTC.

Points on this clone: It may be a read error: a sequence one base away is much more abundant. This chain links TRBV5-8 with TRBJ2-1; TRBD1 is a possible D gene (6 bases). Germline V lookup: CDR1 SGHTS, CDR2 YDEGEE. The CDR3 has 14 amino acids. Trimming took off 2 bases at V and 0 bases at J, with 6 bases between the two ends. The CDR3 loop reads CASSFRGSYNEQFF. The CDR3 region has the DNA TGTGCCAGCAGCTTCAGGGGCTCCTACAATGAGCAGTTCTTC.